These 28 T cell receptor beta chains came from one sample sequenced in a study of human T cells and chemical hapten exposure. Documented time point: pre-sensitization, week 0. Sample treatment: therapeutic diphenylcyclopropenone sensitization with weekly scalp DPC. TCRdb ran MiXCR on the RACE reads and lists one entry per CDR3 protein. The sample consists of about 350,000 distinct CDR3 sequences, 4.5% to 5.5% of them appearing once. Source: whole blood, taken in connection with sensitization to the hapten diphenylcyclopropenone (DPC). The receptors were gathered from a woman under 30 with alopecia areata. Some clones in this sample may be carry-over from other donors' samples.

V is TRBV14 and J is TRBJ1-6, with D possibly matching TRBD1 (6 bases). This CDR3 is built from 13 residues. Trimming stripped 6 bases from V and 8 bases from J, with 11 bases between. Germline V gene sequence: CDR1 SGHDN, CDR2 FVKESK. The CDR3 loop reads CASSNRADSPLHF. The CDR3 nucleotides read TGTGCCAGCAGTAACAGGGCCGATTCACCCCTCCACTTT.

This clonotype was counted only a few times. The CDR3: CASSFQRDRREQYF. The CDR3 coding sequence is TGTGCCAGCAGCTTCCAGCGGGACCGTAGGGAGCAGTACTTC. The rearrangement uses TRBV7-9 and TRBJ2-7; 7 bases are a match to TRBD2. CDR3 length: 14 residues. Germline V gene sequence: CDR1 SEHNR, CDR2 FQNEAQ (reference sequence). V shed 3 bases, J shed 7 bases, and the junction held 9 bases outside the gene matches. The whole variable domain, remainder taken from reference TRBV7-9 and TRBJ2-7, is DTGVSQNPRHKITKRGQNVTFRCDPISEHNRLYWYRQTLGQGPEFLTYFQNEAQLEKSRLLSDRFSAERPKGSFSTLEIQRTEQGDSAMYLCASSFQRDRREQYFGPGTRLTVT.

The chain uses TRBV20-1 and TRBJ2-1; the match to TRBD2 covers 11 bases. The CDR3 is 14 amino acids. Germline CDR1 is DFQATT and CDR2 is SNEGSKA (reference sequence). The J segment lost 3 bases and the V segment lost 5 bases, leaving 3 bases of the junction unmatched. Here the CDR3 reads CSAHSGGGYNEQFF. The CDR3, as DNA: TGCAGTGCTCATAGCGGGGGGGGCTACAATGAGCAGTTCTTC.

This clonotype has at least ten counts. CDR3 in amino acids: CSAIKGQGGKNIQYF. The CDR3 nucleotides read TGCAGTGCAATCAAGGGGCAGGGAGGCAAAAACATTCAGTACTTC. The chain employs TRBV20-1 and TRBJ2-4; possible D gene TRBD2, 6 bases. Trimming pared 6 bases from V and 3 bases from J, leaving 18 bases between. Germline assignment: CDR1 DFQATT and CDR2 SNEGSKA (reference sequence). This CDR3 has 15 amino acids.

The chain links TRBV7-6 to TRBJ2-3; D is possibly TRBD1 (6 bases). With 1 base removed from V and 1 base from J, the gap between germline ends came to 9 bases. The V gene's germline CDR1 is SGHVS and CDR2 FNYEAQ. The CDR3 totals 15 residues. The chain's CDR3 is CASSLDEGGTDTQYF. The CDR3 nucleotides are TGTGCCAGCAGCTTAGACGAGGGGGGCACAGATACGCAGTATTTT.

Only a few counts were recorded for this clonotype. V gene TRBV6-6 combines with J gene TRBJ2-3, with TRBD1 identical over 7 bases. Germline V gene sequence: CDR1 MNHNY, CDR2 SVGAGI (reference sequence). V shed 10 bases and J 4 bases; nucleotides not matched to a gene: 11. This CDR3 region has 14 residues. The CDR3: CATSLGQGADTQYF. In DNA, the CDR3 is TGTGCCACCTCATTGGGGCAGGGGGCAGATACGCAGTATTTT.

This sequence joins TRBV7-2 and TRBJ2-2, with D unclear. The CDR3 spans 15 residues. CDR1 is SGHTA, CDR2 FQGNSA, per germline. V was cut by 1 base and J by 6 bases, with 12 bases left in between. The CDR3 here is CASSLVVSLSGELFF. DNA for the CDR3: TGTGCCAGCAGCTTAGTAGTAAGCCTTTCCGGGGAGCTGTTTTTT.

This clonotype was observed a few times. V gene TRBV5-1 combines with J gene TRBJ2-7; D not certain. Germline V gene data show CDR1 as SGHRS and CDR2 as YFSETQ. The CDR3 covers 14 residues. Trimming pared 0 bases from V and 0 bases from J, leaving 7 bases between. CDR3 bases: TGCGCCAGCAGCTTGGCCATCGGCTCCTACGAGCAGTACTTC. Protein product: CASSLAIGSYEQYF.

This clonotype was detected only a few times. The chain employs TRBV11-2 and TRBJ1-6; D may be TRBD1 (5 bases). The CDR3 is made up of 14 amino acids. The germline V gene has CDR1 SGHAT and CDR2 FQNNGV. Trimming took 8 bases from V and 6 from J, leaving 14 bases between them. This CDR3 reads CASSLGVGNSPLHF. In DNA form, the CDR3 reads TGTGCCAGCTCCCTGGGGGTCGGTAATTCACCCCTCCACTTT.

This clonotype was seen a handful of times. The rearrangement links TRBV11-2 to TRBJ1-4, with 7 bases identical to TRBD1. The CDR3 spans 16 residues. V trimming: 4 bases; J trimming: 7 bases; junction bases outside the gene matches: 12. Per the germline V gene, CDR1 is SGHAT and CDR2 is FQNNGV. CDR3 DNA sequence: TGTGCCAGCAGCTCTCCCGACAGGGTGGGCGCTGAAAAACTGTTTTTT. This sequence encodes CASSSPDRVGAEKLFF.

In this sample, this clonotype turned up many times. The genes are TRBV4-1 and TRBJ2-3; weak D call: TRBD2 (5 bases). Germline CDR1 and CDR2: MGHRA and YSYEKL. This CDR3 has 13 amino acids. Trimming shortened V by 5 bases and J by 13 bases, and 19 bases separated the two germline ends. For the CDR3, the DNA is TGCGCCAGCAGCTTAAACGGTGGAGGAACGGAGTATTTT. It encodes CASSLNGGGTEYF.

This clonotype was counted ten times or more. This chain's CDR3 is CASSPRLDRAGETQYF. The CDR3 nucleotides are TGCGCCAGCAGCCCAAGATTAGACAGGGCCGGGGAGACCCAGTACTTC. The chain uses TRBV4-3 and TRBJ2-5, with TRBD1 matching over 7 bases. J gave up 5 bases and V 4 bases, and 13 bases lay outside the gene matches. CDR3 length: 16 residues. Per germline, CDR1 LGHNA and CDR2 YSLEER.

This clonotype was found many times. The chain recombines TRBV6-2 or TRBV6-3 with TRBJ2-5; no definite D call. Deletions cut 6 bases from V and 1 base from J, with 9 bases between. CDR1 MNHEY and CDR2 SVGEGT come from the germline V gene. CDR3 size: 13 residues. CDR3: CASRHTAQETQYF. The CDR3 bases are TGTGCCAGCAGGCACACAGCCCAAGAGACCCAGTACTTC.

This clonotype was found a few times. The V and J genes are TRBV20-1 and TRBJ2-1; 7 bases line up with TRBD2. Germline V gives CDR1 DFQATT, CDR2 SNEGSKA (reference sequence). The CDR3 is 14 residues long. With 6 bases clipped from V and 8 bases from J, the junction kept 13 bases outside the gene matches. CDR3 loop: CSATPSTSVHEQFF. The CDR3 nucleotides are TGCAGTGCAACTCCGTCCACTAGCGTCCATGAGCAGTTCTTC.

This clonotype was found many times. The chain carries TRBV19 and TRBJ1-5; D is unresolved. V dropped 3 bases and J dropped 0 bases, with 9 bases sitting between them. The CDR3 length is 15 residues. Germline-derived CDR1 and CDR2 are LNHDA and SQIVND (reference sequence). CDR3 loop: CASSMEQLSNQPQHF. For the CDR3, the DNA is TGTGCCAGTAGTATGGAACAGCTTAGCAATCAGCCCCAGCATTTT.

This clonotype has just a few counts. The chain couples TRBV7-2 to TRBJ2-7; D is possibly TRBD1 (5 bases). The V and J ends lost 3 bases and 3 bases respectively, with 12 bases between them. This CDR3 comprises 14 residues. Germline V gene data show CDR1 as SGHTA and CDR2 as FQGNSA. Here the CDR3 reads CASSLGLYSYEQYF. The DNA of the CDR3 is TGTGCCAGCAGCTTGGGGCTCTACAGCTACGAGCAGTACTTC.

This clonotype was detected ten times or more. The rearrangement links TRBV20-1 to TRBJ2-7; 7 positions match TRBD1. V lost 6 bases to trimming and J lost 6 bases; unmatched junction nucleotides: 17. CDR3 length: 15 amino acids. Germline values: CDR1 DFQATT, CDR2 SNEGSKA (reference sequence). CDR3 in amino acids: CSAIGDSPDLREQYF. CDR3 nucleotides: TGCAGTGCGATCGGGGACAGTCCCGACCTACGCGAGCAGTACTTC.

The J gene is TRBJ2-1, the V gene TRBV6-1, with no clear D. Looked up from germline, CDR1 is MNHNS and CDR2 is SASEGT. CDR3 size: 15 residues. Between the trimmed V and J ends, which lost 2 bases and 0 bases, there was a span of 8 bases. CDR3: CASSERWFSYNEQFF. The CDR3 DNA reads TGTGCCAGCAGTGAACGGTGGTTCTCCTACAATGAGCAGTTCTTC.

This clonotype has more than one count but fewer than ten. The J gene is TRBJ1-2, the V gene TRBV7-9; D may be TRBD1 (5 bases). The V end lost 1 base, the J end lost 6 bases, and 12 bases lay between the germline ends. The germline CDR1 and CDR2 sequences are SEHNR and FQNEAQ (reference sequence). The CDR3 length is 14 residues. The chain's CDR3 is CASSLVVRGDGYTF. The DNA of the CDR3 is TGTGCCAGCAGCTTAGTGGTTCGAGGGGATGGCTACACCTTC. Using reference TRBV7-9 and TRBJ1-2 for the parts outside the CDR3, the full variable domain is DTGVSQNPRHKITKRGQNVTFRCDPISEHNRLYWYRQTLGQGPEFLTYFQNEAQLEKSRLLSDRFSAERPKGSFSTLEIQRTEQGDSAMYLCASSLVVRGDGYTFGSGTRLTVV.

This clonotype was seen only a few times. The chain employs TRBV7-2 and TRBJ2-2; TRBD2 is a possible D gene (5 bases). Germline CDR1 and CDR2: SGHTA and FQGNSA. The CDR3 runs to 15 residues. The V gene lost 2 bases and the J gene lost 1 base, with 8 bases spanning the gap. CDR3 DNA: TGTGCCAGCAGCTTACGGGGTCAGAACACCGGGGAGCTGTTTTTT. Its translation: CASSLRGQNTGELFF.

At least ten counts were recorded for this clonotype. The gene calls are TRBV28 and TRBJ1-4; the D is unclear. Trimming removed 5 bases at V and 4 bases at J, with 11 bases between. This CDR3 spans 14 amino acids. Germline lookup yields CDR1 MDHEN and CDR2 SYDVKM. The CDR3 region is CASSTLTLNEKLFF. The DNA for the CDR3 is TGTGCCAGCAGTACCCTTACCCTTAATGAAAAACTGTTTTTT.

This clonotype was counted many times. This sequence joins TRBV4-1 and TRBJ2-5, with D uncertain. This CDR3 has 13 residues. Germline CDR1 and CDR2: MGHRA and YSYEKL. V was trimmed by 0 bases and J by 5 bases, leaving 7 bases between them. The CDR3 DNA follows: TGCGCCAGCAGCCAAGAGGAGTTGGAGACCCAGTACTTC. Amino acid sequence: CASSQEELETQYF.

The chain has TRBV19 and TRBJ2-1, with D tentatively TRBD2 (6 bases). The CDR3 runs 15 residues. Germline V CDR1 and CDR2: LNHDA, SQIVND (reference sequence). V lost 0 bases, J lost 6 bases, and 12 bases lay in between. CDR3 DNA: TGTGCCAGTAGTATAGAAGGGGAGGCCAGCAATGAGCAGTTCTTC. Translating gives CASSIEGEASNEQFF.

In this sample, this clonotype turned up many times. The chain couples TRBV6-2 or TRBV6-3 to TRBJ1-1, with a tentative D call TRBD1 (5 bases). V was trimmed by 5 bases and J by 0 bases, leaving 10 bases between them. CDR3 length equals 14 residues. Germline assignment: CDR1 MNHEY and CDR2 SVGEGT. The CDR3 DNA is TGTGCCAGCAGTCTCCAGGGAGTGAACACTGAAGCTTTCTTT. Its translation: CASSLQGVNTEAFF.

This clonotype was picked up many times. The CDR3: CASSLTPASEAFF. The CDR3 DNA follows: TGCGCCAGCAGCTTGACCCCGGCCAGTGAAGCTTTCTTT. The chain is built from TRBV5-1 and TRBJ1-1; D ambiguous. CDR3 length: 13 residues. Germline V gives CDR1 SGHRS, CDR2 YFSETQ. V lost 1 base to trimming and J lost 7 bases, with 11 bases between them.

This clonotype has only a few counts. V gene TRBV5-4 combines with J gene TRBJ2-3; 11 nucleotides line up with TRBD2. Germline V lookup: CDR1 SGHNT, CDR2 YYREEE (reference sequence). The CDR3 length is 16 residues. The V segment lost 3 bases and the J segment 2 bases; nucleotides outside the gene matches: 5. In DNA form, the CDR3 reads TGTGCCAGCAGCTCTAGACTAGCGGGGACCACAGATACGCAGTATTTT. As protein: CASSSRLAGTTDTQYF.

J is TRBJ1-1 and V is TRBV18; D is perhaps TRBD1 (5 bases). V was pared by 8 bases and J by 1 base, with 20 bases between. This CDR3 contains 16 residues. Germline V gene lookup returns CDR1 KGHSH and CDR2 LQKENI. In DNA form, the CDR3 reads TGTGCCAGCACTGACGTCCCGGGACGACCGAACACTGAAGCTTTCTTT. Translated: CASTDVPGRPNTEAFF. Full variable domain (missing parts from reference TRBV18 and TRBJ1-1): NAGVMQNPRHLVRRRGQEARLRCSPMKGHSHVYWYRQLPEEGLKFMVYLQKENIIDESGMPKERFSAEFPKEGPSILRIQQVVRGDSAAYFCASTDVPGRPNTEAFFGQGTRLTVV.

This clonotype was recorded many times. The chain uses TRBV14 and TRBJ2-6; D is ambiguous. The V end was cut by 2 bases, the J end by 2 bases, with 1 base between. This CDR3 spans 13 amino acids. CDR1 is SGHDN, CDR2 FVKESK, per germline. The CDR3 region is CASSQPGANVLTF. CDR3 DNA: TGTGCCAGCAGCCAACCTGGGGCCAACGTCCTGACTTTC.